The source of this TCR beta chain is a study of T cells in localized non-small cell lung cancer. Regarding the study as a whole: Longer overall survival accompanied higher blood T cell density. Compared with tumor, uninvolved adjacent lung displayed greater T cell clonality, ranking highest overall. In adjacent lung, a median around 50 of the top 100 tumor clones were found.

Of note for this clone: Its target is unknown.

The CDR3 runs to 16 residues. Germline CDR1 reads SGDLS; CDR2 reads YYNGEE. The V end lost 0 bases, the J end lost 5 bases, and 17 bases lay between the germline ends. Here immunoSEQ multiplex PCR was the method, and the copy in TCRdb shows in-frame clones only, minus some. The table records over 20,000 clones, 70% to 90% of them present only once. This receptor was taken from a woman aged 35 to 69 with stage II squamous cell lung carcinoma. The rearrangement links TRBV9 to TRBJ2-5, with D perhaps TRBD2 (6 bases). Sequences were derived from PBMCs, sampled before any cancer treatment. DNA for the CDR3: TGTGCCAGCAGCGTAGAACTCCACGGGAGTTTGGAGACCCAGTACTTC. Its protein is CASSVELHGSLETQYF.